The 31 T cell receptor beta chains below come from one sample, sequenced in a study of blood T cell repertoires in COVID-19 (dated by TCRdb to 2018 to 2020). Library method: the immunoSEQ multiplex PCR assay. TCRdb retrieved this table from immuneACCESS and kept in-frame rearrangements only. Not all clones are present; in checked studies, unresolved V genes account for under half, and no reason is known for the remainder. For this sample there are about 340,000 clones; more than 90% appear just once. The ten largest clones take up about 18% of the sample. Sequencing used PBMCs or T cells enriched from blood (not recorded which). All receptors derive from a woman in her thirties who had recovered from COVID-19.

This chain uses TRBV5-4 with TRBJ1-2, with D perhaps matching TRBD1 (6 bases). This CDR3 contains 14 residues. Trimming stripped 4 bases from V and 0 bases from J, with 10 bases between. Looked up from germline, CDR1 is SGHNT and CDR2 is YYREEE (reference sequence). For the CDR3, the DNA is TGTGCCAGCAGCCCCGCAGGGGCTAACTATGGCTACACCTTC. Its translation: CASSPAGANYGYTF.

The V and J genes are TRBV13 and TRBJ2-6, with D possibly matching TRBD1 (6 bases). The germline V and J ends were trimmed by 3 bases and 4 bases, with 10 bases remaining between them. This CDR3 has 15 amino acids. CDR1 PRHDT and CDR2 FYEKMQ come from the germline V gene (reference sequence). CDR3 residues: CASSFQGPGANVLTF. The CDR3 nucleotides read TGTGCCAGCAGCTTCCAGGGGCCGGGGGCCAACGTCCTGACTTTC.

The chain has TRBV28 and TRBJ1-2; D perhaps matches TRBD1 (5 bases). Germline CDR1 MDHEN, CDR2 SYDVKM. V shed 5 bases and J shed 8 bases, with 18 bases lying between them. This CDR3 is built from 14 residues. In DNA, the CDR3 is TGTGCCAGCAGTCCCCCAGGGCAGATTAGGGGCTACACCTTC. It yields the protein CASSPPGQIRGYTF.

This rearrangement joins TRBV19 to TRBJ1-5; D possibly corresponds to TRBD1 (5 bases). V gave up 6 bases and J gave up 9 bases, with 21 bases separating them. The CDR3 is made up of 15 amino acids. The germline CDR1 and CDR2 sequences are LNHDA and SQIVND (reference sequence). Written as DNA, the CDR3 is TGTGCCAGTAGCCCTGGTGGGCAGGGAAGTTCGCCCCAGCATTTT. Residues: CASSPGGQGSSPQHF.

V is TRBV5-6 and J is TRBJ1-1; TRBD1 is a possible D gene (5 bases). This CDR3 contains 13 residues. CDR1 is SGHDT, CDR2 YYEEEE, per germline. V was pared by 4 bases and J by 8 bases, with 15 bases between. The CDR3 region has the DNA TGTGCCAGCAGCCCAGGGCTTGAACTGGAAGCTTTCTTT. Translating it yields CASSPGLELEAFF.

The chain carries TRBV27 and TRBJ1-6; 10 nucleotides line up with TRBD1. The V segment lost 3 bases and the J segment 11 bases; nucleotides outside the gene matches: 7. Germline CDR1 MNHEY, CDR2 SMNVEV (reference sequence). CDR3 length: 15 amino acids. CDR3 residues: CASSFSRTGGAPLHF. The CDR3, as DNA: TGTGCCAGCAGTTTTTCACGGACAGGGGGGGCACCCCTCCACTTT.

The chain combines TRBV28 with TRBJ1-4; D call uncertain. V lost 3 bases to trimming and J lost 3 bases, with 14 bases between them. The germline CDR1 and CDR2 sequences are MDHEN and SYDVKM. This CDR3 has 16 amino acids. CDR3 sequence reads: CASSLGRAPSNEKLFF. The CDR3 DNA follows: TGTGCCAGCAGTTTGGGCCGCGCGCCTTCTAATGAAAAACTGTTTTTT.

This sequence joins TRBV3-1 (or the pseudogene TRBV3-2) and TRBJ1-1; D possibly corresponds to TRBD1 (6 bases). The ends were cut back, 1 base at V and 2 bases at J, with 17 bases in the middle. Germline CDR1 reads LGHDT; CDR2 reads YNNKEL (reference sequence). CDR3 length equals 17 residues. The CDR3 DNA sequence: TGTGCCAGCAGCCAAGGATTCCCCGGACAGCCTAACACTGAAGCTTTCTTT. Amino acid sequence: CASSQGFPGQPNTEAFF.

This chain uses TRBV28 with TRBJ2-2, with 10 positions matching TRBD2. Per the germline V gene, CDR1 is MDHEN and CDR2 is SYDVKM. The junction had 13 bases not matched to a gene; V was cut back by 10 bases and J by 2 bases. This CDR3 contains 17 residues. The CDR3 loop is CATSPGGLAENTGELFF. The DNA of the CDR3 is TGTGCCACCTCCCCCGGAGGACTAGCGGAAAACACCGGGGAGCTGTTTTTT.

The V gene is TRBV2, the J gene TRBJ2-1; 12 bases align to TRBD2. The CDR3 loop spans 15 amino acids. The V and J ends lost 7 bases and 7 bases, in that order; junction bases with no gene match: 8. Germline assignment: CDR1 SNHLY and CDR2 FYNNEI. CDR3 region: CASIPGLAGSNEQFF. CDR3 DNA sequence: TGTGCCAGCATTCCCGGACTAGCGGGGAGTAATGAGCAGTTCTTC.

The chain carries TRBV6-5 and TRBJ2-3, with D perhaps TRBD2 (6 bases). The V and J ends lost 7 bases and 2 bases respectively, with 10 bases between them. CDR1 is MNHEY, CDR2 SVGAGI, per germline. The CDR3 loop spans 13 amino acids. The CDR3 spells CASTEGNTDTQYF. The DNA for the CDR3 is TGTGCCAGCACGGAGGGTAACACAGATACGCAGTATTTT.

V and J are TRBV18 and TRBJ2-1; 9 bases map to TRBD1. V lost 0 bases, J lost 8 bases, and 5 bases stayed unmatched. Germline CDR1 reads KGHSH; CDR2 reads LQKENI. The CDR3 is 15 amino acids. CDR3 amino acids: CASSPPGQGIDEQFF. CDR3 bases: TGTGCCAGCTCACCACCGGGACAGGGCATCGATGAGCAGTTCTTC.

V is TRBV6-2 or TRBV6-3 and J is TRBJ1-5, with 10 bases matching TRBD1. Germline V gene lookup returns CDR1 MNHEY and CDR2 SVGEGT. Trimming cost V 2 bases and J 5 bases; bases outside gene matches: 6. This CDR3 has 16 residues. Written as DNA, the CDR3 is TGTGCCAGCAGTTACCTCGGGACAGGGGAATATCAGCCCCAGCATTTT. Amino acids: CASSYLGTGEYQPQHF.

The rearrangement joins TRBV28 to TRBJ1-2, with 9 bases fitting TRBD1. The CDR3 extends over 17 amino acids. Per the germline V gene, CDR1 is MDHEN and CDR2 is SYDVKM. V was pared by 6 bases and J by 3 bases, with 14 bases of the junction left unmatched. In DNA, the CDR3 is TGTGCCAGCAGGGAAGCCGGGACAGGGTCAGGGGACTATGGCTACACCTTC. Translating it yields CASREAGTGSGDYGYTF.

J is TRBJ1-1 and V is TRBV2; 8 positions agree with TRBD1. With V trimmed by 6 bases and J by 0 bases, 6 bases remained unmatched. The CDR3 totals 15 residues. CDR1 is SNHLY and CDR2 is FYNNEI in the germline V gene. Written as DNA, the CDR3 is TGTGCCAGCAGCCGCCAGGGGGCAATGAACACTGAAGCTTTCTTT. As protein: CASSRQGAMNTEAFF.

The chain uses TRBV2 and TRBJ1-1; D is uncertain. This CDR3 spans 17 amino acids. CDR1 and CDR2 from the germline V gene are SNHLY and FYNNEI. Trimming pared 5 bases from V and 4 bases from J, leaving 23 bases between. CDR3 amino acids: CASSFKEDGDFTTEAFF. The DNA for the CDR3 is TGTGCCAGCAGTTTCAAGGAAGACGGAGATTTCACCACTGAAGCTTTCTTT.

The chain couples TRBV4-2 to TRBJ1-1, with D possibly TRBD1 on 5 matching bases. The V and J ends lost 1 base and 4 bases respectively, with 10 bases between them. In germline, CDR1 is LGHNA, CDR2 YNFKEQ. The CDR3 covers 14 residues. The CDR3 loop reads CASSQGRVSTEAFF. Written as DNA, the CDR3 is TGTGCCAGCAGCCAAGGCAGGGTAAGCACTGAAGCTTTCTTT.

The rearrangement links TRBV4-1 to TRBJ2-2; 9 nucleotides line up with TRBD1. The CDR3 is made up of 15 amino acids. Germline CDR1 and CDR2: MGHRA and YSYEKL. J lost 7 bases, V lost 3 bases, and 6 bases had no gene match. Written as DNA, the CDR3 is TGCGCCAGCAGCCACCCGGGACAGGGCTTCGGGGAGCTGTTTTTT. Its translation: CASSHPGQGFGELFF.

This clone was detected once. This chain joins TRBV27 and TRBJ2-6; 7 bases are shared with TRBD1. From germline, CDR1 is MNHEY and CDR2 SMNVEV (reference sequence). V lost 2 bases to trimming and J lost 0 bases; unmatched junction nucleotides: 4. This CDR3 has 17 amino acids. CDR3 sequence reads: CASSLRDRNSGANVLTF. The CDR3 DNA sequence: TGTGCCAGCAGTTTAAGGGACAGAAACTCTGGGGCCAACGTCCTGACTTTC.

The rearrangement joins TRBV11-3 to TRBJ2-2; no clear D. CDR3 length equals 15 residues. CDR1 SGHNT and CDR2 YENEEA come from the germline V gene. Trimming removed 5 bases at V and 0 bases at J, with 10 bases between. The CDR3 loop is CASSSLDTNTGELFF. DNA for the CDR3: TGTGCCAGCAGCAGCCTTGACACGAACACCGGGGAGCTGTTTTTT.

The chain carries TRBV5-1 and TRBJ1-2; 7 nucleotides match TRBD1. Per the germline V gene, CDR1 is SGHRS and CDR2 is YFSETQ. The CDR3 totals 16 residues. Losses at the gene ends were 4 bases for V and 4 bases for J; bases not matched to a gene: 13. The CDR3 DNA follows: TGCGCCAGCAGCCCCGCTTCACAGGGGAGCTTCTATGGCTACACCTTC. This translates into CASSPASQGSFYGYTF.

The chain has TRBV7-9 and TRBJ1-4; 7 nucleotides match TRBD1. Trimming at V came to 6 bases and at J to 8 bases, leaving 6 bases not matched to a gene. Germline lookup yields CDR1 SEHNR and CDR2 FQNEAQ (reference sequence). CDR3 length: 13 amino acids. The CDR3 region is CASRDQGGEKLFF. CDR3 nucleotide sequence: TGTGCCAGCAGAGACCAGGGGGGAGAAAAACTGTTTTTT.

The chain employs TRBV6-5 and TRBJ2-2; no reliable D call. CDR1 is MNHEY, CDR2 SVGAGI, per germline. The CDR3 consists of 10 residues. Trimming pared 10 bases from V and 5 bases from J, leaving 5 bases between. The CDR3 sequence: CAIATGELFF. CDR3 DNA sequence: TGTGCCATCGCGACCGGGGAGCTGTTTTTT.

The table lists this clone with a count of one. The V gene is TRBV7-2, the J gene TRBJ2-4; 12 bases are shared with TRBD2. This CDR3 is built from 16 residues. The junction had 5 bases not matched to a gene; V was cut back by 1 base and J by 7 bases. Germline V gene data show CDR1 as SGHTA and CDR2 as FQGNSA. CDR3 sequence reads: CASSLDRLAGENIQYF. The CDR3 DNA reads TGTGCCAGCAGCTTAGACCGACTAGCGGGAGAGAACATTCAGTACTTC.

The chain is built from TRBV7-6 and TRBJ2-7, with D tentatively TRBD2 (6 bases). CDR3 size: 15 residues. V was pared by 4 bases and J by 4 bases, with 17 bases between. In germline, CDR1 is SGHVS, CDR2 FNYEAQ. The CDR3 bases are TGTGCCAGCAGCTACGGGACTCAAGCTTCTTACGAGCAGTACTTC. Residues: CASSYGTQASYEQYF.

The V and J genes are TRBV27 and TRBJ2-7, with 7 bases matching TRBD2. Unmatched junction bases numbered 5, after V lost 2 bases and J lost 4 bases. The CDR3 has 14 residues. Germline-derived CDR1 and CDR2 are MNHEY and SMNVEV (reference sequence). CDR3 protein: CASSLALSGYEQYF. The CDR3 coding sequence is TGTGCCAGCAGTTTAGCCCTTAGCGGGTACGAGCAGTACTTC.

The rearrangement links TRBV4-3 to TRBJ2-2; D is unresolved. The CDR3 extends over 15 amino acids. The V gene's germline CDR1 is LGHNA and CDR2 YSLEER. V shed 4 bases and J shed 0 bases, with 9 bases lying between them. The CDR3 spells CASSLHGSNTGELFF. The CDR3 nucleotides read TGCGCCAGCAGCCTCCACGGTTCGAACACCGGGGAGCTGTTTTTT.

The chain carries TRBV24-1 and TRBJ2-3; D perhaps matches TRBD2 (5 bases). The V end lost 4 bases, the J end lost 2 bases, and 15 bases lay between the germline ends. CDR1 and CDR2 (germline): KGHDR, SFDVKD. The CDR3 runs 16 residues. CDR3 nucleotides: TGTGCCACCAGTGAGGAGGTGGGCGGCCCCACAGATACGCAGTATTTT. Encoded protein: CATSEEVGGPTDTQYF.

The chain carries TRBV28 and TRBJ1-4; TRBD1 matches 8 bases. The CDR3 is 12 amino acids. Germline assignment: CDR1 MDHEN and CDR2 SYDVKM. V shed 10 bases and J 5 bases; nucleotides not matched to a gene: 3. For the CDR3, the DNA is TGTGCCACCAGGACAGGGAATGAAAAACTGTTTTTT. Translation gives CATRTGNEKLFF.

This clone was detected once. The CDR3 reads CASSQDFSISGETQYF. The CDR3 nucleotides read TGCGCCAGCAGCCAAGACTTCAGCATCTCAGGGGAGACCCAGTACTTC. This sequence joins TRBV4-3 and TRBJ2-5, with D tentatively TRBD1 (5 bases). The CDR3 has 16 residues. CDR1 and CDR2 from the germline V gene are LGHNA and YSLEER. The V end lost 0 bases, the J end lost 5 bases, and 16 bases lay between the germline ends.

This sequence joins TRBV27 and TRBJ1-6; D is undetermined. Per germline, CDR1 MNHEY and CDR2 SMNVEV (reference sequence). The V gene lost 0 bases and the J gene lost 7 bases, with 13 bases spanning the gap. The CDR3 has 16 residues. For the CDR3, the DNA is TGTGCCAGCAGTTTATCGATAAACTCGGGGAATTCACCCCTCCACTTT. Its protein is CASSLSINSGNSPLHF.